These 16 T cell receptor beta chains share one sample of origin, sequenced in a study of CD8 T cells in ankylosing spondylitis. Using its own MiXCR run on the 5' RACE reads, TCRdb lists one record per CDR3 protein. Found here are 250,000 to 350,000 distinct CDR3 sequences, less than 25% of them singletons; the top ten hold roughly 4%. Specimen: blood, either unsorted or a sorted T cell fraction (not recorded which). These TCRs come from a female donor with ankylosing spondylitis or in good health (not recorded which).

This clonotype occurred a few times. This chain uses TRBV6-2 or TRBV6-3 with TRBJ2-1, with TRBD2 matching over 13 bases. V shed 5 bases and J 7 bases; nucleotides not matched to a gene: 8. Germline CDR1 reads MNHEY; CDR2 reads SVGEGT. This CDR3 comprises 16 residues. The CDR3 nucleotides are TGTGCCAGCAGTGGAGGACTAGCGGGAGAGTGGAATGAGCAGTTCTTC. Translation gives CASSGGLAGEWNEQFF.

This clonotype was counted between two and nine times. CDR3 sequence (DNA): TGCAGTGCTAGAACCCTAGCGGGTACCTACGAGCAGTACTTC. It encodes CSARTLAGTYEQYF. This chain connects TRBV20-1 to TRBJ2-7, with 8 bases lining up with TRBD2. With 2 bases clipped from V and 2 bases from J, the junction kept 5 bases outside the gene matches. CDR3 length equals 14 residues. Germline CDR1 is DFQATT and CDR2 is SNEGSKA (reference sequence).

A word on this clonotype: It may be a read error: a sequence one base away is much more abundant. The chain joins TRBV12-3 or TRBV12-4 to TRBJ2-1; D is undetermined. Trimming removed 2 bases from V and 6 bases from J, with 5 bases in between. This CDR3 contains 12 residues. The CDR3 nucleotides are TGTGCCAGCAGTTTAAAAGTCAATGAGCAGTTCTTC. It is translated as CASSLKVNEQFF.

In its sample, this clonotype was seen a few times. The gene calls are TRBV7-2 and TRBJ2-1; 10 bases are shared with TRBD2. J was trimmed by 4 bases and V by 5 bases; bases with no gene match: 5. The CDR3 totals 15 residues. Germline lookup yields CDR1 SGHTA and CDR2 FQGNSA. The CDR3 protein is CASSPLAGEYNEQFF. For the CDR3, the DNA is TGTGCCAGCAGCCCCCTAGCGGGAGAGTACAATGAGCAGTTCTTC.

In this sample, this clonotype turned up a few times. The V gene is TRBV18, the J gene TRBJ1-2; the D gene is possibly TRBD1 (5 bases). The CDR3 loop spans 16 amino acids. V lost 3 bases, J lost 2 bases, and 16 bases lay in between. Germline CDR1 and CDR2: KGHSH and LQKENI. The CDR3 region has the DNA TGTGCCAGCTCACCGAATGCCGGGACCGGAAACTATGGCTACACCTTC. Amino acids: CASSPNAGTGNYGYTF.

This clonotype was seen at least ten times. The chain is built from TRBV20-1 and TRBJ1-1, with no clear D. Deletions cut 4 bases from V and 3 bases from J, with 12 bases between. CDR3 length equals 13 residues. Germline V gives CDR1 DFQATT, CDR2 SNEGSKA (reference sequence). The CDR3 protein is CSAKDAAYTEAFF. CDR3 bases: TGCAGTGCTAAGGATGCGGCCTACACTGAAGCTTTCTTT.

There are a few counts of this clonotype. The V gene is TRBV12-3 or TRBV12-4, the J gene TRBJ2-1, with D perhaps matching TRBD2 (6 bases). The germline V and J ends were trimmed by 6 bases and 6 bases, with 15 bases remaining between them. The CDR3 is made up of 14 amino acids. In DNA form, the CDR3 reads TGTGCCAGCAGCCAACACGGGCGGGGCAATGAGCAGTTCTTC. Translated, it gives CASSQHGRGNEQFF.

This clonotype was detected many times. This rearrangement joins TRBV12-3 or TRBV12-4 to TRBJ2-4; D possibly corresponds to TRBD2 (5 bases). CDR3 length: 14 residues. With 5 bases removed from V and 6 bases from J, the gap between germline ends came to 14 bases. The CDR3 here is CASSPTVRGNIQYF. The CDR3 DNA is TGTGCCAGCAGTCCCACCGTCCGGGGAAACATTCAGTACTTC.

The rearrangement joins TRBV20-1 to TRBJ2-1; weak D call: TRBD1 (5 bases). CDR3 size: 16 residues. The V gene lost 1 base and the J gene lost 7 bases, with 20 bases spanning the gap. The germline V gene encodes CDR1 DFQATT and CDR2 SNEGSKA (reference sequence). The CDR3 DNA follows: TGCAGTGCTAGAGGTCGAACAGGTAAACCCGGGAATGAGCAGTTCTTC. Residues: CSARGRTGKPGNEQFF.

This clonotype was seen a handful of times. V usage is TRBV7-9 and J usage is TRBJ1-1; the D gene is possibly TRBD1 (5 bases). V gave up 5 bases and J gave up 11 bases, with 21 bases separating them. Per germline, CDR1 SEHNR and CDR2 FQNEAQ (reference sequence). The CDR3 is 14 amino acids. CDR3 in DNA: TGTGCCAGCAGCCGGGGCAGGCAACGAATGGATGCTTTCTTT. Its protein product is CASSRGRQRMDAFF.

The rearrangement joins TRBV5-4 to TRBJ2-3; D call uncertain. CDR1 and CDR2 (germline): SGHNT, YYREEE (reference sequence). V lost 4 bases, J lost 5 bases, and 8 bases lay in between. The CDR3 totals 12 residues. The CDR3 sequence: CASSPELDTQYF. DNA for the CDR3: TGTGCCAGCAGCCCAGAGCTAGATACGCAGTATTTT.

This clonotype has a handful of counts. V gene TRBV5-1 combines with J gene TRBJ2-1, with TRBD2 matching 9 bases. The CDR3 runs 14 residues. Germline lookup yields CDR1 SGHRS and CDR2 YFSETQ. Trimming took 0 bases from V and 15 from J; bases not matched to a gene: 10. The CDR3 loop reads CASSLDLAGRTLFF. The CDR3 nucleotides are TGCGCCAGCAGCTTGGATCTAGCGGGGAGGACCCTGTTCTTC.

This clonotype was seen at least ten times. The V call is TRBV20-1, the J call TRBJ1-1; D remains ambiguous. Trimming pared 1 base from V and 6 bases from J, leaving 12 bases between. The CDR3 is 13 amino acids. CDR1 and CDR2 from the germline V gene are DFQATT and SNEGSKA (reference sequence). CDR3 loop: CSARAPGQSEAFF. The DNA of the CDR3 is TGCAGTGCTAGAGCCCCCGGGCAGTCTGAAGCTTTCTTT.

This clonotype showed up just a few times. This chain connects TRBV5-1 to TRBJ2-1; 8 bases are a match to TRBD2. Germline V gene sequence: CDR1 SGHRS, CDR2 YFSETQ. V lost 0 bases, J lost 1 base, and 6 bases stayed unmatched. The CDR3 consists of 17 residues. The CDR3, as DNA: TGCGCCAGCAGCTTGGGCGGGGGACTAGTGTCCTACAATGAGCAGTTCTTC. Amino acid sequence: CASSLGGGLVSYNEQFF.

This clonotype has more than one count but fewer than ten. The chain is built from TRBV7-9 and TRBJ2-1, with 8 positions matching TRBD2. Per the germline V gene, CDR1 is SEHNR and CDR2 is FQNEAQ (reference sequence). This CDR3 region has 16 residues. The V and J ends lost 4 bases and 4 bases, in that order; junction bases with no gene match: 9. The CDR3 loop reads CASSSLVAGHYNEQFF. DNA of the CDR3: TGTGCCAGCAGCTCGCTGGTAGCGGGACATTACAATGAGCAGTTCTTC.

The genes are TRBV7-9 and TRBJ2-5; 12 bases map to TRBD2. V dropped 7 bases and J dropped 4; count of bases not matched to a gene: 7. The CDR3 runs 15 residues. Germline lookup yields CDR1 SEHNR and CDR2 FQNEAQ (reference sequence). CDR3 DNA: TGTGCCAGCACCAAGACTAGCGGGAGTAGAGAGACCCAGTACTTC. This gives the protein CASTKTSGSRETQYF.